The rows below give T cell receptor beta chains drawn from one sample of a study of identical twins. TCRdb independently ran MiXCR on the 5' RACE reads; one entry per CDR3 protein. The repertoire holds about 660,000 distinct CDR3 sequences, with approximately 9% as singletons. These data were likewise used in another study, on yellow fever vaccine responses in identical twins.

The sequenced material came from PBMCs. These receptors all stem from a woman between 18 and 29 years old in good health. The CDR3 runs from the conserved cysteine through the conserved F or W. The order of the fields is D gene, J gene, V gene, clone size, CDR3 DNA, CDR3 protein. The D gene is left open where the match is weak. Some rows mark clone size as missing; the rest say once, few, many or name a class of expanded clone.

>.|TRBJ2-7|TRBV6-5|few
TGTGCCAGCAGTTACGGACAGCCTCCCTACGAGCAGTACTTC
CASSYGQPPYEQYF
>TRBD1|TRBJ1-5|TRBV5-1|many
TGCGCCAGCAGCCCTGGACAGGGAGGTCAGCCCCAGCATTTT
CASSPGQGGQPQHF
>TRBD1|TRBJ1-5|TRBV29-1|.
TGCAGCGTACTCGGACAGGGGTGGAATCAGCCCCAGCATTTT
CSVLGQGWNQPQHF
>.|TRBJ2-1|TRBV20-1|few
TGCAGTGCTCCCCTAGGGAACTCCTACAATGAGCAGTTCTTC
CSAPLGNSYNEQFF
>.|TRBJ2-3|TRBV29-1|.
TGCAGCGTTGAAGATCTGGTAGCTTATGGAACAGATACGCAGTATTTT
CSVEDLVAYGTDTQYF
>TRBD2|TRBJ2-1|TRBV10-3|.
TGTGCCATCAGTGAGACTAGCGGGAGGGCCGTTGTCTACAATGAGCAGTTCTTC
CAISETSGRAVVYNEQFF
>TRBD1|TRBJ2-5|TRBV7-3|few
TGTGCCAGCAGCTTAAAACAAGGGACAGGGTTAGGAGAGACCCAGTACTTC
CASSLKQGTGLGETQYF
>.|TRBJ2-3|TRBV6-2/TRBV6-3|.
TGTGCCAGCAGTCTGGACTCTACCACGCAGTATTTT
CASSLDSTTQYF
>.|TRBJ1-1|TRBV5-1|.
TGCGCCAGCACCCGGGGGCAGGGTGGAAACACTGAAGCTTTCTTT
CASTRGQGGNTEAFF
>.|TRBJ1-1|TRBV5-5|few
TGTGCCAGCAGCACCTGGCCATCGGGAAACACTGAAGCTTTCTTT
CASSTWPSGNTEAFF
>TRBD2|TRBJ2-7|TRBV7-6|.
TGTGCCAGCAGCTCACCACGCCCCGGACTAGCGGGAGATGGGGACGAGCAGTACTTC
CASSSPRPGLAGDGDEQYF
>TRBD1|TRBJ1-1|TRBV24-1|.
TGTGCCACCAGTGATTTGAGACAGGGCGAAGCTTTCTTT
CATSDLRQGEAFF
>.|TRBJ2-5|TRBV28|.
TGTGCCAGCAGTTCCCAGACAGCCCAAGAGACCCAGTACTTC
CASSSQTAQETQYF
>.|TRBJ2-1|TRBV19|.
TGTGCCAGTAATCCCACGGACTCCCGGGGGCAGCTGCAGTTCTTC
CASNPTDSRGQLQFF
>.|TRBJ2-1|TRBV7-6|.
TGTGCCAGCAGCTTATCTCCCTCTCTATACAATGAGCAGTTCTTC
CASSLSPSLYNEQFF
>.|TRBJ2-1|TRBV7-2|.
TGTGCCAGCAGCTTAAAACGGCCACGAAACAATGAGCAGTTCTTC
CASSLKRPRNNEQFF
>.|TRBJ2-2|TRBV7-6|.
TGTGCCAGCAGCCCAGTCCAGGGGTACACCGGGGAGCTGTTTTTT
CASSPVQGYTGELFF
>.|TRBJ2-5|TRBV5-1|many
TGCGCCAGCAGCGGGAGTGGGGATCGAGAGACCCAGTACTTC
CASSGSGDRETQYF
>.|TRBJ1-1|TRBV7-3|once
TGTGCCAGCGGCGGGGGGGCGCGGAACACTGAAGCTTTCTTT
CASGGGARNTEAFF
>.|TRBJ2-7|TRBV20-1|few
TGCAGTGCTAGAAAATTGGAAAGGATCTCCTACGAGCAGTACTTC
CSARKLERISYEQYF
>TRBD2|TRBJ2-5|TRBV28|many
TGTGCCAGCAGTTTAGGGCGGGGGGCTCGCCAAGAGACCCAGTACTTC
CASSLGRGARQETQYF
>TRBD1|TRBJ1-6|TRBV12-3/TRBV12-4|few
TGTGCCAGCAGCCTAAGGGGGCTTGCTAATTCACCCCTCCACTTT
CASSLRGLANSPLHF
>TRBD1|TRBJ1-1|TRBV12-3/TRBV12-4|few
TGTGCCAGCAGTTTGGAGACAGGGGGCGTTAAGTCTGAAGCTTTCTTT
CASSLETGGVKSEAFF
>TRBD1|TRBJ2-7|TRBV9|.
TGTGCCAGCAGCGTAGCGGCAGGGGGCAAGGGATCCTACGAGCAGTACTTC
CASSVAAGGKGSYEQYF
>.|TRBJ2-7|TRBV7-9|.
TGTGCCAGCAGTCTTAAGGGCGGTGGGAGCTCCTACGAGCAGTACTTC
CASSLKGGGSSYEQYF
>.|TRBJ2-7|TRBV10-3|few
TGTGCCATCAGTGAAGCGGGCTCCTACGAGCAGTACTTC
CAISEAGSYEQYF
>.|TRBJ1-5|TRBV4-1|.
TGCGCCAGCAGCCAAGGGGGGGTTCAGCCCCAGCATTTT
CASSQGGVQPQHF
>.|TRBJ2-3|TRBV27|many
TGTGCCAGCAGTACCCCTCGGTACGGCACAGATACGCAGTATTTT
CASSTPRYGTDTQYF
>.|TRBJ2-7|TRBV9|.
TGTGCCAGCAGCGTAGATCCGAGCGAGCAGTACTTC
CASSVDPSEQYF
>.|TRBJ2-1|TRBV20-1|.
TGCAGTGCTGGCGCCGACTCTCTTGGCTCCTACAATGAGCAGTTCTTC
CSAGADSLGSYNEQFF
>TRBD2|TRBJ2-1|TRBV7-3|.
TGTGCCAGCAGCTTAGGGATCGGGGGGAGCTACAATGAGCAGTTCTTC
CASSLGIGGSYNEQFF
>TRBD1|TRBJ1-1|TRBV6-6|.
TGTGCCAGCACTCTCGACAGGGGCGCTTTCTTT
CASTLDRGAFF
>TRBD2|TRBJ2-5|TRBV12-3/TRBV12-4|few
TGTGCCAGCAGGCGGGCGGGGGACGGAGAGACCCAGTACTTC
CASRRAGDGETQYF
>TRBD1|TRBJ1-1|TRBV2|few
TGTGCCAGCCCACAGGGGACTGAAGCTTTCTTT
CASPQGTEAFF
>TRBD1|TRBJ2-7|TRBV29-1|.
TGCAGCGTTGGGGGTGGGGACAGGTACGAGCAGTACTTC
CSVGGGDRYEQYF
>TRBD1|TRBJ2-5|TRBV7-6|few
TGTGCCAGCAGCTTAGCGGCGGTACAGGGGCAGCGGGAGACCCAGTACTTC
CASSLAAVQGQRETQYF
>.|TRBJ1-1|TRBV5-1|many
TGCGCCAGCAGCTCGGGCAGAGAGAACACTGAAGCTTTCTTT
CASSSGRENTEAFF
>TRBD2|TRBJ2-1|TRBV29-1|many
TGCAGCGTTGAAGTCCCCATACTAGCGGGAGGCTACAATGAGCAGTTCTTC
CSVEVPILAGGYNEQFF
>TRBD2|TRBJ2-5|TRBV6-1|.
TGTGCCAGCAGGGCCGGGACTAGCAGAGAGACCCAGTACTTC
CASRAGTSRETQYF
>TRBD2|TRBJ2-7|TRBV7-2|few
TGTGCCAGCAGCTGGCCGACTAGCGGGGGCTACGAGCAGTACTTC
CASSWPTSGGYEQYF
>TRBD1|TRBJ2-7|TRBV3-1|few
TGTGCCAGCAGCCAAGATTGGGGACAGGGTAAGGAATTC
CASSQDWGQGKEF
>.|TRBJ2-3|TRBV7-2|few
TGTGCCAGCAGCTTCTTAGACAGCACAGATACGCAGTATTTT
CASSFLDSTDTQYF
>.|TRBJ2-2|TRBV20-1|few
TGCAGTGTCCGAGGTGGGGCCACCGGGGAGCTGTTTTTT
CSVRGGATGELFF
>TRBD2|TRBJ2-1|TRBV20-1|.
TGCAGTGCAAGGGTGTGGACTAGCGTTGAGCAGTTCTTC
CSARVWTSVEQFF